The clone carrying this T cell receptor (beta chain) turned up a few times. PCR employed 60 Vbeta and 13 Jbeta primers. Clones were read by immunoSEQ multiplex PCR, and TCRdb kept only the in-frame ones, dropping some. The sample gives some 90,000 clones, roughly 79% of which show up once; 0.57% is in the top ten. The CDR3 spans 18 residues. V was pared by 3 bases and J by 1 base, with 9 bases of the junction left unmatched. Germline assignment: CDR1 MNHNS and CDR2 SASEGT. These data are taken from a study of cytomegalovirus exposure and HLA in healthy donors. The material sequenced was PBMCs. The chain recombines TRBV6-1 with TRBJ1-6; 7 bases fit TRBD1. This receptor was taken from a man aged 30 to 45 in good health and CMV-seronegative. Written as DNA, the CDR3 is TGTGCCAGCAGTGATAAACAGGGGAGAGGGTCCTATAATTCACCCCTCCACTTT. Its protein is CASSDKQGRGSYNSPLHF.